Shown below are 27 T cell receptor beta chains from a single sample sequenced in a study of Ad26.COV2.S vaccination and SARS-CoV-2 variants. Specified treatment: around 19 received Ad26.COV2.S at low or high dose, single or two shots; five or six received placebo; per-sample allocation not given. Repertoires come from day 63 after the first vaccine or placebo injection. The table came from immunoSEQ multiplex PCR; TCRdb's copy has only in-frame clones and leaves some out. The table shows fewer than 400,000 clones, with approximately 86% occurring only once. Specimen: peripheral blood, collected in a trial of Ad26.COV2.S vaccine versus placebo. Source of these receptors: a person between 18 and 65 years old who received the Ad26.COV2.S COVID-19 vaccine or a placebo.

This chain links TRBV18 with TRBJ2-7; D is uncertain. From germline, CDR1 is KGHSH and CDR2 LQKENI. The CDR3 runs 16 residues. Trimming removed 3 bases at V and 3 bases at J, with 18 bases between. DNA of the CDR3: TGTGCCAGCTCACCCGACTTTTACGGACGAGACTACGAGCAGTACTTC. It is translated as CASSPDFYGRDYEQYF.

This chain links TRBV6-2 or TRBV6-3 with TRBJ2-7, with D possibly TRBD2 on 5 matching bases. The germline CDR1 and CDR2 sequences are MNHEY and SVGEGT. The CDR3 has 13 residues. Trimming took 3 bases from V and 2 from J, leaving 8 bases between them. The CDR3 sequence is CASSYRGAYEQYF. CDR3 in DNA: TGTGCCAGCAGTTATCGGGGTGCCTACGAGCAGTACTTC.

The chain is built from TRBV18 and TRBJ2-5; D is perhaps TRBD2 (5 bases). V lost 3 bases and J 1 base, leaving 12 bases between the germline ends. Per germline, CDR1 KGHSH and CDR2 LQKENI. This CDR3 has 15 residues. The CDR3 DNA follows: TGTGCCAGCTCACCGGGGAGAGAACCCCAAGAGACCCAGTACTTC. This codes for CASSPGREPQETQYF.

The J gene is TRBJ2-2, the V gene TRBV9; D possibly matches TRBD1 or TRBD2 (5 bases each). Germline V gene data show CDR1 as SGDLS and CDR2 as YYNGEE. The CDR3 has 15 residues. V was shortened by 4 bases and J by 1 base, with 11 bases between the two germline ends. The chain's CDR3 is CASSPGTLNTGELFF. CDR3 nucleotides: TGTGCCAGCAGCCCAGGGACCTTGAACACCGGGGAGCTGTTTTTT.

V is TRBV9 and J is TRBJ2-3; 8 nucleotides align to TRBD2. The CDR3 is made up of 17 amino acids. Per germline, CDR1 SGDLS and CDR2 YYNGEE. V lost 0 bases to trimming and J lost 2 bases; unmatched junction nucleotides: 8. As DNA, the CDR3 is TGTGCCAGCAGCGTAGCCGGGGGGGCCGACCCCACAGATACGCAGTATTTT. Its protein is CASSVAGGADPTDTQYF.

The V call is TRBV5-6, the J call TRBJ1-2; D not resolved. Trimming took 4 bases from V and 6 from J, leaving 22 bases between them. This CDR3 contains 16 residues. Per germline, CDR1 SGHDT and CDR2 YYEEEE. CDR3 region: CASSHRETKERNGYTF. For the CDR3, the DNA is TGTGCCAGCAGCCACCGGGAGACTAAGGAAAGGAATGGCTACACCTTC.

V usage is TRBV28 and J usage is TRBJ2-5; a possible D gene is TRBD1 (8 bases). The germline V gene encodes CDR1 MDHEN and CDR2 SYDVKM. The ends were cut back, 4 bases at V and 4 bases at J, with 13 bases in the middle. CDR3 length: 14 residues. The CDR3 is CASSYRGGIETQYF. The DNA for the CDR3 is TGTGCCAGCAGTTACAGGGGGGGGATAGAGACCCAGTACTTC.

The chain combines TRBV11-2 with TRBJ1-6; 10 nucleotides line up with TRBD1. J was trimmed by 10 bases and V by 2 bases; bases with no gene match: 5. This CDR3 region has 15 residues. Per germline, CDR1 SGHAT and CDR2 FQNNGV. The CDR3 reads CASSLRGTGDSPLHF. The CDR3 nucleotides are TGTGCCAGCAGCTTAAGGGGGACAGGGGACTCACCCCTCCACTTT.

The chain has TRBV25-1 and TRBJ1-5; D not resolved. The CDR3 runs 13 residues. Germline values: CDR1 MGHDK, CDR2 SYGVNS. V was pared by 4 bases and J by 0 bases, with 4 bases between. CDR3 sequence (DNA): TGTGCCAGCAGTGTGAATAGCAATCAGCCCCAGCATTTT. Amino acid sequence: CASSVNSNQPQHF. Filled out from reference TRBV25-1 and TRBJ1-5, the complete variable domain reads EADIYQTPRYLVIGTGKKITLECSQTMGHDKMYWYQQDPGMELHLIHYSYGVNSTEKGDLSSESTVSRIRTEHFPLTLESARPSHTSQYLCASSVNSNQPQHFGDGTRLSIL.

The gene calls are TRBV7-9 and TRBJ2-7; tentatively, D is TRBD2 (5 bases). Looked up from germline, CDR1 is SEHNR and CDR2 is FQNEAQ (reference sequence). The V gene lost 4 bases and the J gene lost 3 bases, with 13 bases spanning the gap. CDR3 length: 14 amino acids. The CDR3 sequence: CASSSRTEDYEQYF. The CDR3 DNA is TGTGCCAGCAGCTCCCGGACGGAGGACTACGAGCAGTACTTC.

The genes are TRBV7-2 and TRBJ1-1; unclear D gene. In germline, CDR1 is SGHTA, CDR2 FQGNSA. V lost 5 bases and J 5 bases, leaving 12 bases between the germline ends. This CDR3 region has 13 residues. CDR3 sequence (DNA): TGTGCCAGCAGCCCCCCAGGTTGGACTGAAGCTTTCTTT. Translated, it gives CASSPPGWTEAFF.

The chain carries TRBV18 and TRBJ2-6; D not certain. The V gene lost 3 bases and the J gene lost 3 bases, with 9 bases spanning the gap. The CDR3 is 15 residues long. Germline CDR1 is KGHSH and CDR2 is LQKENI. The CDR3, as DNA: TGTGCCAGCTCACCGGGGTTGAGTGGGGCCAACGTCCTGACTTTC. Translating it yields CASSPGLSGANVLTF.

The chain joins TRBV20-1 to TRBJ2-3, with 7 bases aligning to TRBD2. The CDR3 sequence is 15 residues long. V trimming: 3 bases; J trimming: 1 base; junction bases outside the gene matches: 7. CDR1 and CDR2 (germline): DFQATT, SNEGSKA (reference sequence). CDR3 loop: CSASKVAGGTDTQYF. In nucleotides, the CDR3 is TGCAGTGCTAGTAAAGTGGCGGGGGGCACAGATACGCAGTATTTT.

The table lists this clone with a count of one. The rearrangement links TRBV6-2 or TRBV6-3 to TRBJ2-1, with D possibly matching TRBD1 (5 bases). The V end was cut by 5 bases, the J end by 1 base, with 15 bases between. Germline values: CDR1 MNHEY, CDR2 SVGEGT. This CDR3 is 16 amino acids long. CDR3 protein: CASSPIAGISYNEQFF. The CDR3 region has the DNA TGTGCCAGCAGTCCGATTGCAGGGATATCCTACAATGAGCAGTTCTTC.

V gene TRBV21-1 combines with J gene TRBJ2-3; TRBD1, as called in the table, went unchecked against the DNA. TRBV21-1 is designated a pseudogene. The length of the CDR3 is 13 residues. The CDR3 is CASSRGRRDTQYF. CDR3 DNA sequence: TGTGCCAGCAGCAGGGGGCGCCGGGATACGCAGTATTTT.

This rearrangement joins TRBV11-3 to TRBJ2-1; 10 bases fit TRBD2. Germline V gene sequence: CDR1 SGHNT, CDR2 YENEEA. After removal of 4 bases from V and 9 bases from J, the junction contained 12 bases not matched to a gene. The CDR3 contains 16 residues. The CDR3 is CASSWVSAGGVGEQFF. The CDR3 coding sequence is TGTGCCAGCAGCTGGGTTTCAGCGGGGGGGGTCGGTGAGCAGTTCTTC.

A remark on this clone: This specimen includes other DNA sequences encoding the same CDR3. The chain recombines TRBV5-1 with TRBJ2-7; the match to TRBD1 covers 9 bases. The CDR3 runs to 14 residues. Per germline, CDR1 SGHRS and CDR2 YFSETQ. J was trimmed by 1 base and V by 2 bases; bases with no gene match: 1. For the CDR3, the DNA is TGCGCCAGCAGCTTAGGACAGGGGTCCTACGAGCAGTACTTC. Protein: CASSLGQGSYEQYF.

This rearrangement joins TRBV12-3 or TRBV12-4 to TRBJ2-1; D not resolved. The CDR3 length is 12 residues. With 5 bases removed from V and 7 bases from J, the gap between germline ends came to 9 bases. CDR3 in amino acids: CASSVDWNEQFF. The CDR3 DNA reads TGTGCCAGCAGTGTTGACTGGAATGAGCAGTTCTTC.

The CDR3 here is CASSLTQAGEDTQYF. DNA of the CDR3: TGTGCCAGCTCACTCACACAGGCAGGGGAAGATACGCAGTATTTT. This chain connects TRBV18 to TRBJ2-3; possibly TRBD1 for D (6 bases). Germline V gene data show CDR1 as KGHSH and CDR2 as LQKENI. Trimming left V 4 bases short and J 5 bases short, with 16 bases between. The CDR3 is 15 residues long.

This CDR3 reads CASSPTGTAPWGYGYTF. Here the CDR3 DNA reads TGTGCCAGCAGCCCAACCGGGACAGCTCCCTGGGGCTATGGCTACACCTTC. The chain employs TRBV7-3 and TRBJ1-2; 7 bases map to TRBD1. The germline V gene encodes CDR1 SGHTA and CDR2 FQGTGA. Trimming cost V 5 bases and J 4 bases; bases outside gene matches: 16. There are 17 residues in the CDR3.

This chain uses TRBV7-9 with TRBJ2-3; 9 bases are a match to TRBD2. Per the germline V gene, CDR1 is SEHNR and CDR2 is FQNEAQ (reference sequence). Trimming removed 3 bases from V and 5 bases from J; junction bases left unmatched: 9. This CDR3 has 16 amino acids. The CDR3 region has the DNA TGTGCCAGCAGCTTTCGTTCTAGCGGGGATCAAGATACGCAGTATTTT. Protein product: CASSFRSSGDQDTQYF.

This chain joins TRBV5-8 and TRBJ2-7, with 7 positions matching TRBD1. J lost 3 bases, V lost 4 bases, and 10 bases had no gene match. Germline CDR1 SGHTS, CDR2 YDEGEE. This CDR3 contains 15 residues. The CDR3 DNA follows: TGTGCCAGCAGCCAATCCGGGACAGCCCTCTACGAGCAGTACTTC. It translates to CASSQSGTALYEQYF.

The rearrangement joins TRBV18 to TRBJ1-3; D is unclear. Trimming cost V 1 base and J 0 bases, with 7 bases left between them. The length of the CDR3 is 15 residues. In germline, CDR1 is KGHSH, CDR2 LQKENI. The CDR3 sequence is CASSPQGNSGNTIYF. CDR3 DNA sequence: TGTGCCAGCTCACCACAGGGAAACTCTGGAAACACCATATATTTT.

The chain recombines TRBV9 with TRBJ2-1; 11 bases line up with TRBD2. The CDR3 extends over 15 amino acids. CDR1 SGDLS and CDR2 YYNGEE come from the germline V gene. Losses at the gene ends were 0 bases for V and 8 bases for J; bases not matched to a gene: 4. CDR3 sequence: CASSVDTSGGHEQFF. The CDR3 region has the DNA TGTGCCAGCAGCGTAGATACTAGCGGGGGACATGAGCAGTTCTTC.

The V call is TRBV4-1, the J call TRBJ2-2; no reliable D call. The V end lost 0 bases, the J end lost 6 bases, and 11 bases lay between the germline ends. The CDR3 is made up of 15 amino acids. CDR1 is MGHRA and CDR2 is YSYEKL in the germline V gene. CDR3 bases: TGCGCCAGCAGCCAAGATCTTGTACGGGCCGGGGAGCTGTTTTTT. Its translation: CASSQDLVRAGELFF.

The J gene is TRBJ2-7, the V gene TRBV7-8; unclear D gene. The V end was cut by 0 bases, the J end by 5 bases, with 20 bases between. CDR1 and CDR2 (germline): SGHVS, FQNEAQ. This CDR3 contains 17 residues. DNA for the CDR3: TGTGCCAGCAGCTTAGCGGTTTTTAAGGAAATCCCGGACGAGCAGTACTTC. Amino acid sequence: CASSLAVFKEIPDEQYF. Using reference TRBV7-8 and TRBJ2-7 for the parts outside the CDR3, the full variable domain is GAGVSQSPRYKVAKRGQDVALRCDPISGHVSLFWYQQALGQGPEFLTYFQNEAQLDKSGLPSDRFFAERPEGSVSTLKIQRTQQEDSAVYLCASSLAVFKEIPDEQYFGPGTRLTVT.

This chain uses TRBV6-5 with TRBJ1-4; tentatively, D is TRBD1 (5 bases). Trimming pared 6 bases from V and 6 bases from J, leaving 11 bases between. This CDR3 is built from 13 residues. CDR1 is MNHEY and CDR2 is SVGAGI in the germline V gene. The CDR3 DNA is TGTGCCAGCAGCACTGGGGGAGATGAAAAACTGTTTTTT. As protein: CASSTGGDEKLFF.